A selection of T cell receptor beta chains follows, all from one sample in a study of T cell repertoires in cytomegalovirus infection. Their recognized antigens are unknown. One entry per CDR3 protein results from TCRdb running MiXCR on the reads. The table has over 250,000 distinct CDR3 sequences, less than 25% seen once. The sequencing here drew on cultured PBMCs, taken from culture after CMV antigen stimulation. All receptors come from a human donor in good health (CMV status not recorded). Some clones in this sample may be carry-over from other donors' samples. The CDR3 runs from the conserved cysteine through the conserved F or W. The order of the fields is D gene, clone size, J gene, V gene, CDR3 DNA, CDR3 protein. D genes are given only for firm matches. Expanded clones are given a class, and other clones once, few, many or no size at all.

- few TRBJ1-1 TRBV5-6 TGTGCCAGCAGCCCGGCTCTGAACACTGAAGCTTTCTTT CASSPALNTEAFF
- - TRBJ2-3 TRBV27 TGTGCCAGCAGTGAGGGACTCCCCGGCGATACGCAGTATTTT CASSEGLPGDTQYF
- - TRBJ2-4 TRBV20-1 TGCAGTGCTCCGAGGGCGCGTAACCTAGCCAAAAACATTCAGTACTTC CSAPRARNLAKNIQYF
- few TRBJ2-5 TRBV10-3 TGTGCCACCTCGGACGAGCAAGAGACCCAGTACTTC CATSDEQETQYF
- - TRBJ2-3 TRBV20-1 TGCAGTGAAGAGCGGGCCCGCACAGATACGCAGTATTTT CSEERARTDTQYF
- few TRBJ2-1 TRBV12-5 TGTGCTAGTGGTTTGGGTAGGGTGGATGAGCAGTTCTTC CASGLGRVDEQFF
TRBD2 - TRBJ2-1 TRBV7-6 TGTGCCAGCAGCTCGCCGGTCTTAGCGGGTGGGTTTACTTTGGGTGAGCAGTTCTTC CASSSPVLAGGFTLGEQFF
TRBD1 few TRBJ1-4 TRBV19 TGTGCCAGTAGTCCCCGGACAGGTGAAAAACTGTTTTTT CASSPRTGEKLFF
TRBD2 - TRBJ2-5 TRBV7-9 TGTGCCAGCGGGGGGGATGACTACGAGCGGGAGACCCAGTACTTC CASGGDDYERETQYF
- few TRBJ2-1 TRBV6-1 TGTGCCAGCAGTGAGGATAGACGTCGGGTGCAGTTCTTC CASSEDRRRVQFF
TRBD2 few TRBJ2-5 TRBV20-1 TGCAGTGCTGAAAGGGTGGGATTTTCGGGAGGGCCCGAGACCCAGTACTTC CSAERVGFSGGPETQYF
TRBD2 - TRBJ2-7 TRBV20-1 TGCAGTGCTAGCCCGACTAGCGGGAGGACCTACGAGCAGTACTTC CSASPTSGRTYEQYF
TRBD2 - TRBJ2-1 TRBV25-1 TGTGCCAGCAGTGATCCCAGACTAGCGGGACTCAATGAGCAGTTCTTC CASSDPRLAGLNEQFF
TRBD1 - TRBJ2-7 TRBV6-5 TGTGCCAGCAGTTCGGACGACCAGGGGGCCTACGAGCAGTACTTC CASSSDDQGAYEQYF
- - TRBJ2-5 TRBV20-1 TGCAGTGCTAGACGGGAGGAGACCCAGTACTTC CSARREETQYF
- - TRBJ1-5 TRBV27 TGTGCCAGCAGTAAAGACACAAATCAGCCCCAGCATTTT CASSKDTNQPQHF
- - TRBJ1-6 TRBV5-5 TGTGCCAGCAGCTTGGGGACACCTTATAATTCACCCCTCCACTTT CASSLGTPYNSPLHF
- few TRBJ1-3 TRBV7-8 TGTGCCAGCTACAGCAACTCTGGAAACACCATATATTTT CASYSNSGNTIYF
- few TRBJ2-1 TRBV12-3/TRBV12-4 TGTGCCAGCAGTTTGGTTACGCCCGGGTTCAATGAGCAGTTCTTC CASSLVTPGFNEQFF
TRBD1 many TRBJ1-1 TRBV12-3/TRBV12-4 TGTGCCAGCAGTGCGACAGGGTTGCACACTGAAGCTTTCTTT CASSATGLHTEAFF
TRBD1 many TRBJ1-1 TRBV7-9 TGTGCCAGCAGCTTGCCGACAGGGATGAACACTGAAGCTTTCTTT CASSLPTGMNTEAFF
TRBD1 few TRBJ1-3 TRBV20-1 TGCAGTGCTACTTTCGACAGGGTTGGAAACACCATATATTTT CSATFDRVGNTIYF
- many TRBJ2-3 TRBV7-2 TGTGCCAGCAGCTTAGTTGGAGGGGCAGATACGCAGTATTTT CASSLVGGADTQYF
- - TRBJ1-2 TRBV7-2 TGTGCCAGCAGCTTAGAGTTAGGGAGAGGCTACACCTTC CASSLELGRGYTF
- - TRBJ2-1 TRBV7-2 TGTGCCAGCAGCTCGGACCCGTTCGGTGAGCAGTTCTTC CASSSDPFGEQFF
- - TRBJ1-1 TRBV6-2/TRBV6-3 TGTGCCAGCATTCGGACAGTCAACACTGAAGCTTTCTTT CASIRTVNTEAFF
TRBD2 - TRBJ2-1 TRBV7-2 TGTGCCAGCAGCGAGGGACTAGCGGTCTACAATGAGCAGTTCTTC CASSEGLAVYNEQFF
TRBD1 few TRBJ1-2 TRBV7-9 TGTGCCAGCAGCTTATCAGGACAGGGGCGCTATGGCTACACCTTC CASSLSGQGRYGYTF
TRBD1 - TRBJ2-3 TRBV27 TGTGCCAGCAGACGGACAGGGGTTGACGGCGGCTCCACAGATACGCAGTATTTT CASRRTGVDGGSTDTQYF
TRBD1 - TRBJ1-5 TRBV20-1 TGCAGTGCTAGAAGGGGGCGCGGGAATCAGCCCCAGCATTTT CSARRGRGNQPQHF
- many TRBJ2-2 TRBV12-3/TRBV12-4 TGTGCCAGCAGTTTCCAGACGAACACCGGGGAGCTGTTTTTT CASSFQTNTGELFF
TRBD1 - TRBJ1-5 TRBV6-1 TGTGCCAGCAATCCTCCGGGACAGCGATATTATAGCAATCAGCCCCAGCATTTT CASNPPGQRYYSNQPQHF
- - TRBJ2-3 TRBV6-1 TGTGCCAGCAGTTCCAACCAGGGTGCAACAGATACGCAGTATTTT CASSSNQGATDTQYF
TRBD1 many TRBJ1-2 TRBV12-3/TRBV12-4 TGTGCCAGCAGTCCTAAGGGGGGGACAGGCATCTATGGCTACACCTTC CASSPKGGTGIYGYTF
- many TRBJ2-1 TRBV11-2 TGTGCCAGCAGCTTAGATCTAAGGAGGGGATACAATGAGCAGTTCTTC CASSLDLRRGYNEQFF
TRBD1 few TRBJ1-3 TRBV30 TGTGCCTGGAGTGTGGACAGGGCGCAGGGAAACACCATATATTTT CAWSVDRAQGNTIYF
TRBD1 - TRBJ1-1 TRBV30 TGTGCCTGGAGATGGGGTGGACAGGGGAACACTGAAGCTTTCTTT CAWRWGGQGNTEAFF
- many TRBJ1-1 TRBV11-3 TGTGCCAGCAGCCCGAGTCCGGCAGGAAACACTGAAGCTTTCTTT CASSPSPAGNTEAFF
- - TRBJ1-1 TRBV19 TGTGCCAGTAGTATAGGGGAGAACACTGAAGCTTTCTTT CASSIGENTEAFF
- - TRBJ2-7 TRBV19 TGTGCCAGTAGTAACCCCGGGGCTGTACAAGGGTACGAGCAGTACTTC CASSNPGAVQGYEQYF
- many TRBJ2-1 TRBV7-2 TGTGCCAGCAGCCCCGGGGGACTCGCCGTTTACAATGAGCAGTTCTTC CASSPGGLAVYNEQFF
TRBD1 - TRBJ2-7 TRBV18 TGTGCCAGCTCCCCGGGACAGGGTCTACGAGAGCAGTACTTC CASSPGQGLREQYF
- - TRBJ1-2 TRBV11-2 TGTGCCAGCAGCAGTGAGTGGGGCGAATATGGCTACACCTTC CASSSEWGEYGYTF
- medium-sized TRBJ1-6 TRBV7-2 TGTGCCAGCACCGCGGACTTAGGGGATTCACCCCTCCACTTT CASTADLGDSPLHF
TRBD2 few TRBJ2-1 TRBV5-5 TGTGCCAGCAGCTTGGCGCTAGCGGAGAACTACAATGAGCAGTTCTTC CASSLALAENYNEQFF
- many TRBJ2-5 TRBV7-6 TGTGCCAGCAGCTTAGTTCCCGGAAACCAAGAGACCCAGTACTTC CASSLVPGNQETQYF
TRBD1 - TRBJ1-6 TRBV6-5 TGTGCCAGCAGTTACGAGACAGGGTTTAATTCACCCCTCCACTTT CASSYETGFNSPLHF
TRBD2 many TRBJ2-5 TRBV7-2 TGTGCCAGCAGCTTAGTAGGCGGGAGTTCCCAAGAGACCCAGTACTTC CASSLVGGSSQETQYF
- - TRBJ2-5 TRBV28 TGTGCCAGCAGTCCCCCGGTGGCGACCCAGTACTTC CASSPPVATQYF
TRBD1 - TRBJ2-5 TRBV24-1 TGTGCCACCAGTGAACCTCACAGGGGGCAAATTGGGCAAGAGACCCAGTACTTC CATSEPHRGQIGQETQYF
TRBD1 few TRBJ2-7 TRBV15 TGTGCCACCAGCAGTGAGGGACAGGAGCCTACCTACGAGCAGTACTTC CATSSEGQEPTYEQYF